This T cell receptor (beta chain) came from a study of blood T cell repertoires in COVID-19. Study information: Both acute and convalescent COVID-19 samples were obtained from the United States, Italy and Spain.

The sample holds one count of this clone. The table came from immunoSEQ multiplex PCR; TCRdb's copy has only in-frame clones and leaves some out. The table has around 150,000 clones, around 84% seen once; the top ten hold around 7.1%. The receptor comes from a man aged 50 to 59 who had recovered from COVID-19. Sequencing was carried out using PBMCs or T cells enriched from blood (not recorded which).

The CDR3 nucleotides read TGTGCCAGCAGCCGGGACATGGGGGGCTACACCTTC. It is translated as CASSRDMGGYTF. This sequence joins TRBV2 and TRBJ1-2; a possible D gene is TRBD1 (6 bases). The CDR3 is 12 amino acids. Trimming shortened V by 6 bases and J by 8 bases, and 13 bases separated the two germline ends. CDR1 and CDR2 from the germline V gene are SNHLY and FYNNEI.